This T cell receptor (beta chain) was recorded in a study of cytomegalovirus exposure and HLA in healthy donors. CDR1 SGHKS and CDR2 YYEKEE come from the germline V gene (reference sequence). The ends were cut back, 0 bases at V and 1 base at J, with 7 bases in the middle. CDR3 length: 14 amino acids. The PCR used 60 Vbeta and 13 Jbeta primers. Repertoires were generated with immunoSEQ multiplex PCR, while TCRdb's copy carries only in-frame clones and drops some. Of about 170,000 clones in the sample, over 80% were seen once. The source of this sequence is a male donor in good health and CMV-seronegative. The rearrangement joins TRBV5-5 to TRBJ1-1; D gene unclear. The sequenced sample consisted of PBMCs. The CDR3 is CASSLGRGNTEAFF. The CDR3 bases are TGTGCCAGCAGCTTGGGACGCGGGAACACTGAAGCTTTCTTT.